This T cell receptor (beta chain) was recovered during a study of neurological immune-mediated disorders. This sample's time point: technical triplicate 2. There are many counts of this clonotype. The authors made cDNA by 5'RACE with 10-nucleotide random UMIs. From the 5' RACE reads, TCRdb called clonotypes with MiXCR, one entry per CDR3 protein. The table lists roughly 61,000 distinct CDR3 sequences, approximately 25% of them singletons. Trimming took off 5 bases at V and 9 bases at J, with 25 bases between the two ends. The CDR3 is 16 residues long. CDR1 SEHNR and CDR2 FQNEAQ come from the germline V gene (reference sequence).

The rearrangement uses TRBV7-9 and TRBJ1-2, with a tentative D call TRBD1 (5 bases). The material sequenced was PBMCs. The source of this sequence is a man in his sixties with HTLV-1-associated myelopathy (HAM/TSP). The CDR3 bases are TGTGCCAGCAGCCCTAGAGGGGACGGGAAGGGAGCGAGCTACACCTTC. Protein: CASSPRGDGKGASYTF.